This T cell receptor beta chain came from a study of CD8 T cells in cerebrospinal fluid in Alzheimer's disease. This CDR3 contains 16 residues. No participant had an acute infectious disease, and all were physically fit. For droplet-based sequencing, live CSF cells were sorted using a live/dead marker. By frequency, this clonotype is medium-sized. Profiling of CSF cells used 10X single-cell V(D)J plus 5' expression. With the 10x single-cell sequencing reads reprocessed, TCRdb shows one record per CDR3 protein and no DNA. The sample's table shows about 1,000 distinct CDR3 sequences. The TCR sequence derives from a human donor in good health. The chain combines TRBV12-3 or TRBV12-4 with TRBJ2-7; TCRdb's D call, TRBD1, is unchecked because there is no DNA. The specimen sequenced was cerebrospinal fluid. CDR3 protein: CASSLDRAGVGGEQYF.